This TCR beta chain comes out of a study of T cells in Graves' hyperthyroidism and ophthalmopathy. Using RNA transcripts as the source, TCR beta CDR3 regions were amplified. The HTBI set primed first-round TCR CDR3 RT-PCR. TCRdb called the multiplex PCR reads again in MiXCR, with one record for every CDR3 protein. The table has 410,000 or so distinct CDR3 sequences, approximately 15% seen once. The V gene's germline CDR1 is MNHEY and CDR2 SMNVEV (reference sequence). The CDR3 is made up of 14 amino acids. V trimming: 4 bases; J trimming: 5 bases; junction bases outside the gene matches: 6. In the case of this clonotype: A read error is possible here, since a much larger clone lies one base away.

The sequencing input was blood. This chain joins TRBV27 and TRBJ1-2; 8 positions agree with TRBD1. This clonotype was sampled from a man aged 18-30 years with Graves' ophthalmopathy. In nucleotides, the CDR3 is TGTGCCAGCAGTTCCCGGGACAGGTGTTATGGCTACACCTTC. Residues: CASSSRDRCYGYTF.